Following are 2 T cell receptor beta chains from one sample sequenced in a study of T cell responses to AZD1222 COVID-19 vaccine. Libraries were prepared by immunoSEQ multiplex PCR; TCRdb keeps only in-frame clonotypes and omits some of them. This sample carries some 130,000 clones, about 88% of them seen once, and the ten largest clones take 9.5%. The input for sequencing was peripheral blood, taken 28 days after the second AZD1222 dose. Every receptor here comes from an adult who received the AZD1222 COVID-19 vaccine.

The rearrangement joins TRBV6-5 to TRBJ1-1; D call uncertain. The CDR3 spans 15 residues. V was clipped by 0 bases and J by 5 bases, with 13 bases between them. Looked up from germline, CDR1 is MNHEY and CDR2 is SVGAGI. The CDR3 DNA sequence: TGTGCCAGCAGTTACTCTTCTACCCGAGGAACTGAAGCTTTCTTT. Protein: CASSYSSTRGTEAFF.

The CDR3 here is CASGGTSVGEQFF. The CDR3 DNA follows: TGTGCCAGCGGAGGTACTAGCGTAGGCGAGCAGTTCTTC. The V and J genes are TRBV6-5 and TRBJ2-1, with 7 bases aligning to TRBD2. The germline V gene has CDR1 MNHEY and CDR2 SVGAGI. V dropped 8 bases and J dropped 10; count of bases not matched to a gene: 11. There are 13 residues in the CDR3.